A selection of T cell receptor beta chains follows, all from one sample in a study of CD4 T cells in relation to SARS-CoV-2 and coronaviruses. Antigen specificity for these receptors is unknown. Generated by immunoSEQ multiplex PCR, the TCRdb table keeps only in-frame clones and is missing some. This repertoire shows 23,000 or so clones, roughly four fifths found once; its top ten account for 21%. The sample was CD4+ T cells from PBMCs, cultured in vitro. These receptors all come from a human donor in good health. Each CDR3 is given with its conserved first and last residue. A D gene is named only where the DNA matches it firmly. For some rows the clone size is stated as once, few or many, or as a class when expanded; others skip it.

clone_size	d_call	v_call	j_call	cdr3_nt	cdr3_aa
few	-	TRBV30	TRBJ1-1	TGTGCCTGGAGCCTGGGGGCGAACACTGAAGCTTTCTTT	CAWSLGANTEAFF
-	-	TRBV6-2/TRBV6-3	TRBJ2-1	TGTGCCAGCAGTTCCCTCGACTTTGCTTCGTCGACAGATGAGCAGTTCTTC	CASSSLDFASSTDEQFF
once	-	TRBV7-9	TRBJ1-1	TGTGCCAGCAGCCTCGTAGATGGAGGGAGCGTACCAGCTTTCTTT	CASSLVDGGSVPAFF
-	-	TRBV5-5	TRBJ1-3	TGTGCCAGCAGCGCGTCCGTGGGGCGGGACACCATATATTTT	CASSASVGRDTIYF
-	-	TRBV4-2	TRBJ1-5	TGTGCCAGCAGCCAAGATCGTGACCTTAATCAGCCCCAGCATTTT	CASSQDRDLNQPQHF
-	TRBD2	TRBV3-1/TRBV3-2	TRBJ2-3	TGTGCCAGCAGCCAAGACCCTAGCGGGAGAGGTATAGATACGCAGTATTTT	CASSQDPSGRGIDTQYF
-	TRBD1	TRBV28	TRBJ2-1	TGTGCCACTCAAGCCCCGGGACAGGGGACCAGCGGGGGTTACAATGAGCAGTTCTTC	CATQAPGQGTSGGYNEQFF
-	-	TRBV5-1	TRBJ2-7	TGCGCCAGCAGCGGAACAGGGGGGGACTACGAGCAGTACTTC	CASSGTGGDYEQYF
-	-	TRBV7-9	TRBJ1-6	TGTGCCAGCAGCTTTAGGGAACAGGCTAATTCACCCCTCCACTTT	CASSFREQANSPLHF
once	-	TRBV4-1	TRBJ1-5	TGCGCCAGCAGCCAAACCCCAATCCGGGGGGTCAATCAGCCCCAGCATTTT	CASSQTPIRGVNQPQHF
-	-	TRBV29-1	TRBJ1-2	TGCAGCGTTGATAGGACACCCGGAAACTATGGCTACACCTTC	CSVDRTPGNYGYTF
-	-	TRBV5-6	TRBJ1-5	TGTGCCAGCAGCTTGAAAGATCAGCCCCAGCATTTT	CASSLKDQPQHF
-	-	TRBV7-9	TRBJ1-2	TGTGCCAGCAGCTTAGAAACTAGCGTGGGATATGGCTACACCTTC	CASSLETSVGYGYTF
-	-	TRBV5-5	TRBJ1-5	TGTGCCAGCAGCCCGTCCTGGACAGCCTCCTATAGCAATCAGCCCCAGCATTTT	CASSPSWTASYSNQPQHF
once	-	TRBV11-2	TRBJ1-2	TGTGCCAGCAGCTCTTTAGGGGTAGTGACGGTTACTAACTATGGCTACACCTTC	CASSSLGVVTVTNYGYTF
few	-	TRBV5-1	TRBJ1-1	TGCGCCAGCAGCTTGCAAGCAGGAAGAAGTGGCACTGAAGCTTTCTTT	CASSLQAGRSGTEAFF
-	-	TRBV19	TRBJ2-3	TGTGCCAGTAGTTCCCGTCGTGCGTCTAGCACAGATACGCAGTATTTT	CASSSRRASSTDTQYF
few	TRBD2	TRBV29-1	TRBJ2-2	TGCAGCGCCTCCGGGACTAGCGGGGGGAACACCGGGGAGCTGTTTTTT	CSASGTSGGNTGELFF
-	-	TRBV19	TRBJ1-5	TGTGCCAGTAGTATAGGCCTGAGGGAAGTGGGGCAGCCCCAGCATTTT	CASSIGLREVGQPQHF
-	TRBD1	TRBV5-4	TRBJ2-2	TGTGCCAGCAGCTTGGACAGGGGTGACACCGGGGAGCTGTTTTTT	CASSLDRGDTGELFF
-	-	TRBV18	TRBJ2-5	TGTGCCAGCTCACCCAGCCAATCAGAGACCCAGTACTTC	CASSPSQSETQYF
-	-	TRBV24-1	TRBJ1-2	TGTGCCACCAGGGACGGGGGAGTACGGGGCTACACCTTC	CATRDGGVRGYTF
-	TRBD1	TRBV5-4	TRBJ1-2	TGTGCCAGCAGCTTGGTGGACAGGGTGTGGGGCTACACCTTC	CASSLVDRVWGYTF
-	TRBD2	TRBV11-2	TRBJ2-5	TGTGCCAGCAGCAAAGGGACTAGCGGGAGCCAAGAGACCCAGTACTTC	CASSKGTSGSQETQYF
few	-	TRBV19	TRBJ1-1	TGTGCCAGTAGTATTTTGACAGACTTGAACACTGAAGCTTTCTTT	CASSILTDLNTEAFF
-	-	TRBV2	TRBJ2-3	TGTGCCAGCAGTGGCCTGGGTAGGGATACGCAGTATTTT	CASSGLGRDTQYF
once	-	TRBV7-3	TRBJ1-1	TGTGCCAGCAGCTTAACCCCGGGAGGCAGGAACACTGAAGCTTTCTTT	CASSLTPGGRNTEAFF
-	TRBD2	TRBV18	TRBJ2-1	TGTGCCAGCTCACCATTGCGGGAGAACTACAATGAGCAGTTCTTC	CASSPLRENYNEQFF
-	-	TRBV11-3	TRBJ2-1	TGTGCCAGCAGCCGTTCGGGTCCCAATGAGCAGTTCTTC	CASSRSGPNEQFF
-	TRBD1	TRBV6-2/TRBV6-3	TRBJ1-6	TGTGCCAGCAGCTTCCGGGACAGGGGTGAGTCACCCCTCCACTTT	CASSFRDRGESPLHF
-	-	TRBV11-1	TRBJ2-7	TGTGCCAGCAGCCCGGGGAGTATCGAGCAGTACTTC	CASSPGSIEQYF
-	TRBD1	TRBV9	TRBJ2-3	TGTGCCAGCAGCCCGCGACAGGGGGCTCTCTCAGATACGCAGTATTTT	CASSPRQGALSDTQYF
few	-	TRBV5-1	TRBJ2-2	TGCGCCAGTGGGCAGGGCTCCACCGGGGAGCTGTTTTTT	CASGQGSTGELFF
-	-	TRBV6-2/TRBV6-3	TRBJ1-1	TGTGCCAGCAGCTCCGACCTCGGGACTGAAGCTTTCTTT	CASSSDLGTEAFF
-	-	TRBV6-2/TRBV6-3	TRBJ1-2	TGTGCCAGCAGTTACGGATCGAGGCAAGGCTATGGCTACACCTTC	CASSYGSRQGYGYTF
few	-	TRBV11-2	TRBJ1-4	TGTGCCAGCAGTCACCCTTGGGGGGGTGGGAATGAAAAACTGTTTTTT	CASSHPWGGGNEKLFF
-	-	TRBV6-5	TRBJ2-3	TGTGCCAGCACTTCGGGACGGGGAGATACGCAGTATTTT	CASTSGRGDTQYF
-	-	TRBV6-2/TRBV6-3	TRBJ2-5	TGTGCCAGCAGTGACCCGACTGGGGCGGAGACCCAGTACTTC	CASSDPTGAETQYF
-	-	TRBV2	TRBJ1-4	TGTGCCAGCAGTGAAGTGGTGAACTTAGGGGAAAAACTGTTTTTT	CASSEVVNLGEKLFF
-	-	TRBV5-1	TRBJ2-1	TGCGCCAGCAGCTCCGGTCCGGACAATGAGCAGTTCTTC	CASSSGPDNEQFF
-	-	TRBV11-2	TRBJ2-7	TGTGCCAGCAGTTCGGTCTTGACATTCGAGCAGTACTTC	CASSSVLTFEQYF
-	TRBD2	TRBV3-1/TRBV3-2	TRBJ2-3	TGTGCCAGCAGCCAACTCGTTCGGGGGGGCCAACGAGATACGCAGTATTTT	CASSQLVRGGQRDTQYF
-	-	TRBV3-1/TRBV3-2	TRBJ2-7	TGTGCCAGCAGCCAAGAATCCGGCTACGAGCAGTACTTC	CASSQESGYEQYF
-	-	TRBV14	TRBJ1-1	TGTGCCAGCAGCGGACAGATGAACACTGAAGCTTTCTTT	CASSGQMNTEAFF
-	-	TRBV29-1	TRBJ1-2	TGCAGCGTTTCGCAGCCTGGTGGCTACACCTTC	CSVSQPGGYTF
-	TRBD1	TRBV30	TRBJ2-3	TGTGCCTGGAGGGGACAGGGCGATACGCAGTATTTT	CAWRGQGDTQYF
-	TRBD1	TRBV30	TRBJ2-2	TGTGCCCGTGACAGGGGGCTTACCGGGGAGCTGTTTTTT	CARDRGLTGELFF
-	-	TRBV2	TRBJ2-7	TGTGCCAGCAGGAGGGACGGATCCTACGAGCAGTACTTC	CASRRDGSYEQYF
-	-	TRBV3-1/TRBV3-2	TRBJ1-3	TGTGCCAGCAGCCCCGAAGGACAGCTGAACCTAGAGGGAAACACCATATATTTT	CASSPEGQLNLEGNTIYF
-	-	TRBV4-3	TRBJ2-7	TGCGCCAGCAGCCAAGAAGGGTGGGGACCTCAGTACTTC	CASSQEGWGPQYF